These T cell receptor beta chains were read from a single sample in a study of beta chain features in type 1 diabetes. Method: immunoSEQ multiplex PCR; TCRdb's copy keeps in-frame clones and lacks some. The data contain 810,000 or so clones, roughly a sixth of them singletons. The sequencing sample was made of naive CD4+ T cells from blood. All receptors derive from a woman between 18 and 29 years old in good health. The CDR3 runs from the conserved cysteine through the conserved F or W. Fields, in order: V gene, J gene, clone size, D gene, CDR3 DNA, CDR3 protein. A D gene is named only where the DNA matches it firmly. Expanded clones are given a class, and other clones once, few, many or no size at all.

TRBV10-3	TRBJ2-7	NA	TRBD1	TGTGCCATACAGGGGGCAACCTACGAGCAGTACTTC	CAIQGATYEQYF
TRBV6-6	TRBJ2-1	NA	NA	TGTGCCAGCAGTTACTCGGTTCTCGGGAAGTACAATGAGCAGTTCTTC	CASSYSVLGKYNEQFF
TRBV5-4	TRBJ2-7	NA	NA	TGTGCCAGCAGCTCAGGGATTCGCCTACCCTACGAGCAGTACTTC	CASSSGIRLPYEQYF
TRBV4-1	TRBJ2-4	few	NA	TGCGCCAGCAGCCAAGATAATTTGGCAGGACGAAACATTCAGTACTTC	CASSQDNLAGRNIQYF
TRBV2	TRBJ2-7	NA	TRBD1	TGTGCCAGCAGTGAAAGAGGACAGGGCTACGAGCAGTACTTC	CASSERGQGYEQYF
TRBV28	TRBJ2-7	few	NA	TGTGCCAGCAGTTTATGGACGGTCGCCTACGAGCAGTACTTC	CASSLWTVAYEQYF
TRBV7-2	TRBJ1-2	NA	NA	TGTGCCAGCAGCTTGGCAGCCAGGAACTATGGCTACACCTTC	CASSLAARNYGYTF
TRBV28	TRBJ1-1	few	NA	TGTGCCAGCAGTCACCGGCGGGGGCCTACTGAAGCTTTCTTT	CASSHRRGPTEAFF
TRBV7-2	TRBJ2-1	NA	NA	TGTGCCAGCGGGGCTATTAGGGGCGAGCAGTTCTTC	CASGAIRGEQFF
TRBV18	TRBJ1-1	few	TRBD1	TGTGCCAGCTCAACTGGGACAGGGGCGGGTTTCGCAGCTTTCTTT	CASSTGTGAGFAAFF
TRBV6-6	TRBJ2-1	few	TRBD1	TGTGCCAGCAGTCCTGACAGGGAAACAAACAATGAGCAGTTCTTC	CASSPDRETNNEQFF
TRBV15	TRBJ2-2	few	NA	TGTGCCACCAGCCCGGAGAGGCGGAACACCGGGGAGCTGTTTTTT	CATSPERRNTGELFF
TRBV19	TRBJ2-7	NA	TRBD1	TGTGCCAGTAGTACCCGGGACAGGAGAAGCGAGCAGTACTTC	CASSTRDRRSEQYF
TRBV7-3	TRBJ2-1	NA	TRBD1	TGTGCCAGCAGCCTGGGACAGGGGACCTACAATGAGCAGTTCTTC	CASSLGQGTYNEQFF
TRBV19	TRBJ2-7	NA	TRBD2	TGTGCCAGTAGTATGACTAGCTTACGAACCTACGAGCAGTACTTC	CASSMTSLRTYEQYF
TRBV7-2	TRBJ2-4	NA	NA	TGTGCCAGCAGCTTAGAGGACATTCAGTACTTC	CASSLEDIQYF
TRBV7-2	TRBJ1-1	few	NA	TGTGCCAGCAGCTCCCTTCTGGGTACTGAAGCTTTCTTT	CASSSLLGTEAFF
TRBV6-5	TRBJ1-2	few	NA	TGTGCCAGCAGTTCCGGGATTGGTTTCACCTTC	CASSSGIGFTF
TRBV7-2	TRBJ2-3	NA	NA	TGTGCCAGCAGCCCACCTCCGGCAGCCGCGCAGTATTTT	CASSPPPAAAQYF
TRBV7-9	TRBJ1-1	few	TRBD1	TGTGCCAGCAGCTTAGTCGGGTCAGGGGGAGCTTTCTTT	CASSLVGSGGAFF
TRBV21-1	TRBJ2-1	NA	NA	TGTGCCACTCCCCCCTCAGGGGGCCCCCTGAGTAACAATGAGCAGTTCTTC	CATPPSGGPLSNNEQFF
TRBV28	TRBJ2-5	NA	NA	TGTGCCAGCAGTTTAAGGGTCCAACAGGCGGAGACCCAGTACTTC	CASSLRVQQAETQYF
TRBV7-9	TRBJ2-1	few	TRBD2	TGTGCCAGCAGCTTAGATCCGGGAGGGCCCCACTACAATGAGCAGTTCTTC	CASSLDPGGPHYNEQFF
TRBV9	TRBJ1-4	NA	NA	TGTGCCAGCAGCGTAGGGGGAGTTGCTAATGAAAAACTGTTTTTT	CASSVGGVANEKLFF
TRBV7-2	TRBJ2-3	NA	NA	TGTGCCAGCAGCGCCGAAGGGGGAGGGCCCAGCACAGATACGCAGTATTTT	CASSAEGGGPSTDTQYF
TRBV18	TRBJ2-3	few	NA	TGTGCCAGCTCACTACAGGGTGCACCAGATACGCAGTATTTT	CASSLQGAPDTQYF
TRBV2	TRBJ2-6	few	NA	TGTGCCAGCTCCTTTAGGGTTCCTGGGGCCAACGTCCTGACTTTC	CASSFRVPGANVLTF
TRBV20-1	TRBJ1-2	few	TRBD1	TGCAGTGGCATCTCGGACAGGCCCTACACCTTC	CSGISDRPYTF
TRBV5-6	TRBJ2-2	NA	NA	TGTGCCAGCAGCCCTTCCACCTCCAGGGTGGTCGGGGAGCTGTTTTTT	CASSPSTSRVVGELFF
TRBV5-1	TRBJ2-1	NA	TRBD2	TGCGCCAGCAGCGCGGGACTAGCGGGAGGAGAGCAGTTCTTC	CASSAGLAGGEQFF
TRBV7-3	TRBJ2-3	few	NA	TGTGCCAGCAGCGAAAACTACCACGGCACAGATACGCAGTATTTT	CASSENYHGTDTQYF
TRBV5-1	TRBJ2-2	NA	TRBD2	TGCGCCAGCAGCCCACTAGCGAGCCGCGGCACCGGGGAGCTGTTTTTT	CASSPLASRGTGELFF
TRBV18	TRBJ1-1	NA	NA	TGTGCCAGCTCACCTGGGTGGGGGAACACTGAAGCTTTCTTT	CASSPGWGNTEAFF
TRBV2	TRBJ2-3	NA	NA	TGTGCCAGCAGTGAAGTGCCCGGCGCGGCGGATACGCAGTATTTT	CASSEVPGAADTQYF
TRBV6-5	TRBJ2-1	few	TRBD2	TGTGCCAGCACTGGACTAGCGGGTGAGCAGTTCTTC	CASTGLAGEQFF
TRBV28	TRBJ1-1	few	TRBD1	TGTGCCAGCAGAGTCATTAACAGGGGTGAAGCTTTCTTT	CASRVINRGEAFF
TRBV2	TRBJ1-2	NA	TRBD1	TGTGCCAGCAGTCCCGGGACAGGGGCATATGGCTACACCTTC	CASSPGTGAYGYTF
TRBV16	TRBJ2-3	few	TRBD2	TGTGCCAGCAGCCAAGGATCACTAGCGCACACAGATACGCAGTATTTT	CASSQGSLAHTDTQYF
TRBV5-6	TRBJ1-3	once	NA	TGTGCCAGCAGCTTGCCGGCGGGCTCTGGAAACACCATATATTTT	CASSLPAGSGNTIYF
TRBV28	TRBJ2-1	NA	NA	TGTGCCAGCAGCCCCTTGAGGGCTAGCTGCAATGAGCAGTTCTTC	CASSPLRASCNEQFF
TRBV28	TRBJ1-2	NA	NA	TGTGCCGTCGGCAGATATAACTATGGCTACACCTTC	CAVGRYNYGYTF
TRBV29-1	TRBJ1-1	NA	NA	TGCAGCGTGGGGGGGCAGGTAGTCACTGAAGCTTTCTTT	CSVGGQVVTEAFF
TRBV7-2	TRBJ2-5	NA	TRBD2	TGTGCCAGCAGGCAAGCGCCGTCGGTAGCGGGAAGAGAGACCCAGTACTTC	CASRQAPSVAGRETQYF
TRBV5-4	TRBJ2-5	NA	NA	TGTGCCAGCAGCTTGTCGCGGGAGACCCAGTACTTC	CASSLSRETQYF
TRBV7-2	TRBJ2-3	NA	TRBD2	TGTGCCAGCAGCTCCACTAGCGGGGCGACAGATACGCAGTATTTT	CASSSTSGATDTQYF
TRBV5-4	TRBJ1-5	NA	NA	TGTGCCAGCAGCTTGAATTACAGTGACTGCAATCAGCCCCAGCATTTT	CASSLNYSDCNQPQHF
TRBV5-4	TRBJ2-6	NA	NA	TGTGCCAGCAGCCCAAGCACAGTACCTGGGGCCAACGTCCTGACTTTC	CASSPSTVPGANVLTF
TRBV19	TRBJ1-2	NA	TRBD1	TGTGCCAGTGTCCGGGACAGGGCGTCGGGTGGCTACACCTTC	CASVRDRASGGYTF